Described below is a single T cell receptor beta chain sequence and its context. A much larger clone is a single base away; this may be a read error. The CDR3 has 13 residues. Trimming left V 0 bases short and J 9 bases short, with 9 bases between. TCRdb analysed the RT-PCR reads with MiXCR anew, one entry per CDR3 protein. The data show around 700,000 distinct CDR3 sequences, more than 13% seen once. The clonotype originates from a female donor in good health, serving as a healthy control. The rearrangement links TRBV12-3 or TRBV12-4 to TRBJ1-5; TRBD1 is a possible D gene (6 bases). The sequenced sample was memory CD4+ T cells from blood. The CDR3 region is CASSLADSRPQHF. DNA of the CDR3: TGTGCCAGCAGTTTAGCGGACAGTCGGCCCCAGCATTTT.